These 25 T cell receptor beta chains were all obtained from the same sample, sequenced in a study of CXCR3-negative and CXCR3-positive naive CD8 T cells. 5' RACE that incorporated UMI labels was used to prepare the TRB cDNA libraries. Each CDR3 protein gets one entry in TCRdb, which reprocessed the 5' RACE reads and gives no DNA. Its table lists approximately 52,000 distinct CDR3 sequences. The sequenced material came from memory CD8+ T cells from blood. The source is a human donor in good health. Some clones in this sample may be carry-over from other donors' samples.

The chain carries TRBV28 and TRBJ2-7; with no DNA, the TCRdb D assignment of TRBD1 cannot be verified. CDR1 MDHEN and CDR2 SYDVKM come from the germline V gene. The CDR3 totals 14 residues. The CDR3 protein is CASSFGDGSYEQYF.

The chain carries TRBV20-1 and TRBJ2-7; TCRdb's D call, TRBD2, is unchecked because there is no DNA. The CDR3 has 13 residues. Germline CDR1 and CDR2: DFQATT and SNEGSKA (reference sequence). CDR3 in amino acids: CSAPSGKQYEQYF.

The chain recombines TRBV7-9 with TRBJ2-3; the TRBD1 assignment by TCRdb is unverifiable without DNA. The CDR3 is 15 amino acids. Germline CDR1 is SEHNR and CDR2 is FQNEAQ (reference sequence). The CDR3 is CASSAQRTGADTQYF.

The chain couples TRBV7-9 to TRBJ1-5; without DNA, the TCRdb call of TRBD1 cannot be checked. Germline CDR1 reads SEHNR; CDR2 reads FQNEAQ (reference sequence). The CDR3 spans 15 residues. The CDR3 loop is CASTHDRASNQPQHF.

The genes are TRBV28 and TRBJ2-7; checking the TCRdb D call of TRBD1 is not possible without DNA. The CDR3 sequence is 13 residues long. Germline V lookup: CDR1 MDHEN, CDR2 SYDVKM. CDR3 loop: CASSSHPLNPPYF.

This CDR3 is CASSYASYEQYF. The chain employs TRBV25-1 and TRBJ2-7. This CDR3 is 12 amino acids long. Germline CDR1 reads MGHDK; CDR2 reads SYGVNS.

The chain uses TRBV28 and TRBJ2-6; TCRdb's D call of TRBD1 is untestable without DNA. Looked up from germline, CDR1 is MDHEN and CDR2 is SYDVKM. CDR3 length: 16 residues. The CDR3: CASTEGQWSGANVLTF.

This chain links TRBV28 with TRBJ1-1; the D call of TRBD1 rests on TCRdb alone, since no DNA is present to check it. The CDR3 covers 15 residues. From germline, CDR1 is MDHEN and CDR2 SYDVKM. The CDR3 here is CASSFQGATSAEAFF.

V usage is TRBV3-1 and J usage is TRBJ2-7; the D call from TCRdb, TRBD1, cannot be confirmed without DNA. From germline, CDR1 is LGHDT and CDR2 YNNKEL (reference sequence). The CDR3 sequence is 17 residues long. The CDR3 loop reads CASSLSPDLYKGDEQYF.

The chain carries TRBV14 and TRBJ2-3. Germline V CDR1 and CDR2: SGHDN, FVKESK. The CDR3 covers 18 residues. This CDR3 is CASSQELRGPTVADTQYF.

The chain links TRBV7-9 to TRBJ2-7; the TRBD1 assignment by TCRdb is unverifiable without DNA. The CDR3 contains 16 residues. The V gene's germline CDR1 is SEHNR and CDR2 FQNEAQ (reference sequence). CDR3 sequence: CASSLKGQGGFYEQYF.

The rearrangement uses TRBV12-5 and TRBJ2-1; TCRdb returns TRBD2, unconfirmable since there is no DNA. CDR3 length: 15 amino acids. The germline V gene encodes CDR1 LGHNT and CDR2 FRNRAP. The CDR3 loop reads CASGFLGGVPNEQFF.

The V call is TRBV7-8, the J call TRBJ1-2. Germline V gene lookup returns CDR1 SGHVS and CDR2 FQNEAQ. The CDR3 contains 13 residues. This chain's CDR3 is CASSLIEAYGYTF.

V is TRBV7-2 and J is TRBJ2-3; TCRdb calls TRBD1, which cannot be checked without DNA. Germline V gene lookup returns CDR1 SGHTA and CDR2 FQGNSA. The CDR3 is 16 residues long. This CDR3 is CASSQITGGSTDTQYF.

The chain couples TRBV11-2 to TRBJ2-1; TCRdb picks TRBD1, but there is no DNA to check that call. CDR1 and CDR2 from the germline V gene are SGHAT and FQNNGV. CDR3 length equals 15 residues. The CDR3 region is CASSNSGTGSLAQFF.

This chain joins TRBV28 and TRBJ2-3. The CDR3 is made up of 13 amino acids. Germline lookup yields CDR1 MDHEN and CDR2 SYDVKM. CDR3 sequence: CASSLAGSDTQYF. The full variable domain, completed using reference TRBV28 and TRBJ2-3, is DVKVTQSSRYLVKRTGEKVFLECVQDMDHENMFWYRQDPGLGLRLIYFSYDVKMKEKGDIPEGYSVSREKKERFSLILESASTNQTSMYLCASSLAGSDTQYFGPGTRLTVL.

The CDR3 loop is CASSVASLLAGEGVDEQFF. The chain carries TRBV9 and TRBJ2-1; TCRdb names TRBD2, which stays unverified in the absence of DNA. The CDR3 consists of 19 residues. The germline CDR1 and CDR2 sequences are SGDLS and YYNGEE.

V and J are TRBV7-3 and TRBJ2-1; TCRdb gives TRBD2 as the D gene, but with no DNA this cannot be confirmed. CDR3 size: 16 residues. Germline assignment: CDR1 SGHTA and CDR2 FQGTGA. This CDR3 reads CASSYTGLALNNEQFF. Based on the CDR3 plus reference TRBV7-3 and TRBJ2-1, the full variable domain is GAGVSQTPSNKVTEKGKYVELRCDPISGHTALYWYRQSLGQGPEFLIYFQGTGAADDSGLPNDRFFAVRPEGSVSTLKIQRTERGDSAVYLCASSYTGLALNNEQFFGPGTRLTVL.

The V call is TRBV6-5, the J call TRBJ2-2. This CDR3 contains 14 residues. Germline-derived CDR1 and CDR2 are MNHEY and SVGAGI. The CDR3: CASRSVPNTGELFF.

The chain combines TRBV5-4 with TRBJ2-6; TCRdb outputs TRBD1, but without DNA this stays unchecked. This CDR3 contains 21 residues. Germline V gene lookup returns CDR1 SGHNT and CDR2 YYREEE (reference sequence). The CDR3 here is CASSLGTGVPKYTSGANVLTF.

V usage is TRBV28 and J usage is TRBJ2-5. From germline, CDR1 is MDHEN and CDR2 SYDVKM. There are 15 residues in the CDR3. CDR3 sequence: CASSFVDGFQETQYF. Drawing the rest from reference TRBV28 and TRBJ2-5, the complete variable domain is DVKVTQSSRYLVKRTGEKVFLECVQDMDHENMFWYRQDPGLGLRLIYFSYDVKMKEKGDIPEGYSVSREKKERFSLILESASTNQTSMYLCASSFVDGFQETQYFGPGTRLLVL.

V usage is TRBV9 and J usage is TRBJ2-2; the TCRdb call, TRBD1, lacks DNA for checking. Germline-derived CDR1 and CDR2 are SGDLS and YYNGEE. This CDR3 has 12 residues. CDR3 region: CASKTGAGELFF.

The rearrangement uses TRBV4-1 and TRBJ1-5; TCRdb reports TRBD1, a call that lacks DNA to check it against. CDR1 MGHRA and CDR2 YSYEKL come from the germline V gene. The CDR3 runs to 16 residues. The CDR3 loop is CASSQGPRYSNQPQHF.

V and J are TRBV2 and TRBJ2-5. CDR1 is SNHLY and CDR2 is FYNNEI in the germline V gene. The CDR3 has 11 residues. This CDR3 is CASREVETQYF.

The chain couples TRBV12-3 or TRBV12-4 to TRBJ1-1; TCRdb's D call, TRBD1, is unchecked because there is no DNA. The CDR3 has 12 amino acids. CDR3 in amino acids: CASSFARAEAFF.